This T cell receptor (beta chain) appears in the sequencing data of a study of blood T cells in healthy people across ages. Study in general: About one barcoded TCR beta cDNA was captured per two T cells. Study-wide points: Roughly linearly, TCR beta diversity per million T cells fell as age increased.

This clonotype was seen many times. Its antigen is not identified. The junction does not match germline at one end; this may be a read error. Alongside a J-beta primer mix, a sample-barcoded 5' primer served in a second PCR lasting about 7 to 12 cycles. TCRdb used MiXCR to reprocess the 5' RACE reads, holding one entry per CDR3 protein. The repertoire holds 1.5 million to 2 million distinct CDR3 sequences, with 28% as singletons. Germline V gene sequence: CDR1 SGHRS, CDR2 YFSETQ. The CDR3 totals 15 residues. Peripheral blood was drawn, about 9.1 milliliters per donor. The study isolated at least 6.5 million PBMCs from each sample.

Sequenced: blood. This sequence was found in a woman aged 30 to 39 in good health. The chain combines TRBV5-1 with TRBJ2-1; 11 nucleotides agree with TRBD2. In DNA, the CDR3 is TGTGCCAGCAGCTTATCCGGGACTAGCGGTAATGAGCAGTTCTTC. This sequence encodes CASSLSGTSGNEQFF.